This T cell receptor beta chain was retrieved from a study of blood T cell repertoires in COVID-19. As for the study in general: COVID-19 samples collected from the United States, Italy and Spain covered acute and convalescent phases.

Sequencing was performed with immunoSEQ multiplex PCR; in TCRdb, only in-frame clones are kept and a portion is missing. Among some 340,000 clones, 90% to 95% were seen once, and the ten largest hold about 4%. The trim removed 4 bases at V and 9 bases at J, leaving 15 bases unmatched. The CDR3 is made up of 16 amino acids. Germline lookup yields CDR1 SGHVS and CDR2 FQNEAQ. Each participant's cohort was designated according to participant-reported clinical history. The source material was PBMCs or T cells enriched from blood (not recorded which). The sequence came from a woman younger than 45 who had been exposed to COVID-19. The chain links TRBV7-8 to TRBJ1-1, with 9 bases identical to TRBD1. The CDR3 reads CASSSVLPGQGAQAFF. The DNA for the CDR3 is TGTGCCAGCAGCTCAGTGTTACCGGGACAGGGTGCGCAAGCTTTCTTT.